This T cell receptor (beta chain) was captured in a study of monozygotic twins with inflammatory bowel disease. This CDR3 is 15 amino acids long. Germline V lookup: CDR1 MNHEY, CDR2 SVGEGT. From the 5' RACE reads, TCRdb lists one entry per CDR3 protein and no DNA. The sample totals fewer than 400,000 distinct CDR3 sequences. The sample taken for sequencing was blood. The sequence was obtained from a human donor with ulcerative colitis or Crohn's disease, or a healthy co-twin of an affected twin (not recorded which). The chain recombines TRBV6-2 or TRBV6-3 with TRBJ2-1; the TCRdb call, TRBD1, lacks DNA for checking. The CDR3 sequence is CASSLTGLPYNEQFF.